This section outlines one T cell receptor beta chain sequence together with its context. The antigen this receptor binds is unknown. There are no base qualities to consult, and no much larger clone falls within one base. This specimen belongs to a study of vaccination effects on CD4 cells after COVID-19 (dated by TCRdb to the early 2020s). Regarding the research as a whole: In the ViraFEST assay, PBMC were stimulated with viral peptide pools, and TCR sequencing was then used to find antigen-specific CD4+ T cell clonotypes based on their expansion. In the study, cultures from other donors were sequenced using the Oncomine TCR Beta short-read assay on an Illumina iSeq 100. Each well held 1.5 million to 2.5 million PBMC cultured in IMDM containing approximately 5% human AB serum, 8 to 10 IU/ml IL-2 and gentamicin, along with roughly 10 ug/ml peptides. Across the study, the median time from the second dose to post-vaccine sampling was 72 days (range 14 to 241). In both COVID-19 convalescent patients and infection-naive vaccine recipients, the study compared SARS-CoV-2 spike-specific CD4+ TCR repertoires from before mRNA vaccination with those from after it. The full study included 10 COVID-19 convalescent patients and several SARS-CoV-2-naive healthy vaccine recipients. Summary of the overall study and its limitations: Among healthy vaccine recipients, nearly all vaccine-induced clones were SARS-CoV-2 mono-reactive, and only 1 of 255 was cross-reactive with common cold coronaviruses. Clones induced by infection and clones induced by vaccination both contracted markedly at late timepoints after vaccination, which fits with T cell responses waning over time. The study was limited by a small number of convalescent patients and lacked early post-infection timepoints.

The CDR3 runs 15 residues from the cysteine to the phenylalanine. Only the CDR3 part of the read is kept: 45 bases, read in frame from the first base. Clipping removes 3 bases from V and 9 bases from J, with 8 as the unmatched junction base count. For CDR1 and CDR2, the germline V gene (reference sequence) lists MNHEY and SMNVEV. After less than eleven days of culture, CD4+ T cells were isolated with the EasySep CD4+ T cell isolation kit. Each participant got two doses of an mRNA SARS-CoV-2 vaccine, either BNT162b2 or mRNA-1273. None of the healthy vaccine recipients had a prior SARS-CoV-2 infection, which was confirmed by nucleocapsid antibody tests that came back negative both before and after vaccination. On days 3 and 7, half of the culture medium was replaced with fresh IL-2-containing medium. Unless noted otherwise, every peptide stimulation condition was grown in triplicate wells. Using Ficoll-Paque Plus gradient centrifugation, PBMC were separated from whole blood and then either used fresh or cryopreserved at -140C. The QIAamp micro DNA kit was used to extract genomic DNA from the cultured CD4+ T cells.

Receptor libraries were prepared by the immunoSEQ multiplex PCR assay. TCR beta CDR3 sequencing was performed on DNA from the cultured, isolated CD4+ T cells. The published analysis was carried out like this. Non-productive TCR sequences were removed, reads were trimmed to the CDR3 region, and CDR3s of at least 7 amino acids were retained. Antigen-specific clonotypes were identified using the MANAFEST web app by comparison of expansion in peptide wells against reference cultures. For clones to be considered positive, expansion at FDR<0.05 versus reference and all other wells, an odds ratio above 5, and a frequency above 0.1% in two replicate wells were required. Clonotypes significantly expanded in SARS-CoV-2 spike wells and in at least one common cold coronavirus spike condition were defined as cross-reactive. CDR3 similarity was assessed by Levenshtein distance using the stringdist R package, and unrooted trees were constructed with ape in R 3.6.1. This immuneACCESS table, as held by TCRdb, lists in-frame sequences with V and J called but not all clones. Of the missing ones, under half trace to an unresolved V gene in checked studies; the others have no known cause. V and J calls plus clone size are reproduced from that table; the DNA served to infer D and trimming. The sample includes 70,000 or so clones, with 73% observed a single time. The biggest ten clones account for 2% to 3% of the sample.

The sequences come from CD4+ T cells from PBMCs cultured without peptide, collected after COVID-19 vaccination. The TCR comes from a human donor who received a COVID-19 vaccine. The chain is encoded by TRBV27 joined to TRBJ1-6; 7 nucleotides in the junction match TRBD1. DNA sequence: TGTGCCAGCAGTTTGAACGACAGGGATGGTTCACCCCTCCACTTT. Protein translation: CASSLNDRDGSPLHF.